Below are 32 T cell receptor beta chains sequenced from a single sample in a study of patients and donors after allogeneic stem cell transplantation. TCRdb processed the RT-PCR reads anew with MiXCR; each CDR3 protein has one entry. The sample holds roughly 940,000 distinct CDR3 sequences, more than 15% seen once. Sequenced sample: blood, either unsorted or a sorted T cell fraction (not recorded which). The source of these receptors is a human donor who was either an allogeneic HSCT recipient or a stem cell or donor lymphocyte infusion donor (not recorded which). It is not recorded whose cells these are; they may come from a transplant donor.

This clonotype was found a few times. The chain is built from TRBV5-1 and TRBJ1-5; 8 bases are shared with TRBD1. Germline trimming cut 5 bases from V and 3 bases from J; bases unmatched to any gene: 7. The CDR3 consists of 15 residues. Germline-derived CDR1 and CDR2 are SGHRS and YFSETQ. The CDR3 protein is CASSSGTGNNQPQHF. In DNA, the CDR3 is TGCGCCAGCAGTTCCGGGACAGGTAACAATCAGCCCCAGCATTTT.

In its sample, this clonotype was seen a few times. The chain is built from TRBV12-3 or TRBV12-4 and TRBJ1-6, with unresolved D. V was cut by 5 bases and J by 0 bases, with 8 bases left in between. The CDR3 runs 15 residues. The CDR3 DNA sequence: TGTGCCAGCAGTCCGGCTAGCTCCTATAATTCACCCCTCCACTTT. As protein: CASSPASSYNSPLHF.

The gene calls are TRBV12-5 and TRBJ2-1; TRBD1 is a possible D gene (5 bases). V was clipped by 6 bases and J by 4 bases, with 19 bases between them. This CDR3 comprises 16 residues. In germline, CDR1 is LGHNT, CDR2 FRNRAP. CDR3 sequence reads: CASGPSRRVQYNEQFF. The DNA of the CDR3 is TGTGCTAGTGGCCCCTCTCGCAGGGTTCAGTACAATGAGCAGTTCTTC.

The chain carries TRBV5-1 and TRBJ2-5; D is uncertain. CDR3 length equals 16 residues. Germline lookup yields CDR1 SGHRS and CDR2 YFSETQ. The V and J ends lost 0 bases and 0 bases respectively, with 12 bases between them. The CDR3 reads CASSLVMTQYQETQYF. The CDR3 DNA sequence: TGCGCCAGCAGCTTGGTTATGACCCAGTACCAAGAGACCCAGTACTTC. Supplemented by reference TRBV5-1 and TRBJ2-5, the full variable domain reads KAGVTQTPRYLIKTRGQQVTLSCSPISGHRSVSWYQQTPGQGLQFLFEYFSETQRNKGNFPGRFSGRQFSNSRSEMNVSTLELGDSALYLCASSLVMTQYQETQYFGPGTRLLVL.

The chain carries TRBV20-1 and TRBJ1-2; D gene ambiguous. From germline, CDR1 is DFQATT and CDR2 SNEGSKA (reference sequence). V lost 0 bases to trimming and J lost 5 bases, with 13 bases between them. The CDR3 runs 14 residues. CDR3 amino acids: CSARDSSIGYGYTF. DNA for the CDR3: TGCAGTGCTAGAGATTCCAGTATAGGGTATGGCTACACCTTC.

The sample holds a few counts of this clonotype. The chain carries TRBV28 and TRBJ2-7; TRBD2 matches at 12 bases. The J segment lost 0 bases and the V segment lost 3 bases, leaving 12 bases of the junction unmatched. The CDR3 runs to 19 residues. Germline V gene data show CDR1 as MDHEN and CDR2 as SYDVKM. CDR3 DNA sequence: TGTGCCAGCAGTTTCGCCCTAGCGGGAGGGCTCATTCCCTCCTACGAGCAGTACTTC. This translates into CASSFALAGGLIPSYEQYF.

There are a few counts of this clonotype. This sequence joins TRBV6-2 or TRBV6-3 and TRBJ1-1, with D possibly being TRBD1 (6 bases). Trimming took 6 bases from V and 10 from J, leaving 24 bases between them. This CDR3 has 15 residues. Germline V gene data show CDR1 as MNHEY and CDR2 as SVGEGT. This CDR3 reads CASSRGQIGTPRAFF. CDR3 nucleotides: TGTGCCAGCAGCCGCGGACAGATTGGAACCCCGAGAGCTTTCTTT.

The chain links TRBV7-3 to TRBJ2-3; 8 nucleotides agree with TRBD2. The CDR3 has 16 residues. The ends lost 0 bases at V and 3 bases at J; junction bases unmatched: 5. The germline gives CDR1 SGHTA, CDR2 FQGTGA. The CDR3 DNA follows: TGTGCCAGCAGCTTAACCGGGCGGGGGGCTACAGATACGCAGTATTTT. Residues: CASSLTGRGATDTQYF.

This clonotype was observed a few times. CDR3 coding DNA: TGCAGTGCCAACCTTAGGGCCCCACCCCCTGCAAATCAGCCCCAGCATTTT. It specifies CSANLRAPPPANQPQHF. This chain links TRBV20-1 with TRBJ1-5; no clear D. Germline-derived CDR1 and CDR2 are DFQATT and SNEGSKA (reference sequence). This CDR3 has 17 amino acids. Trimming shortened V by 6 bases and J by 4 bases, and 25 bases separated the two germline ends.

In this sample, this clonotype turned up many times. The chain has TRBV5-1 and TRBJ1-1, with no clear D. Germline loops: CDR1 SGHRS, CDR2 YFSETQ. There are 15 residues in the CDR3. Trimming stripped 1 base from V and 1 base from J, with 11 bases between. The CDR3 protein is CASSLLGRRNTEAFF. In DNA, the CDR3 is TGCGCCAGCAGCTTGTTGGGCAGGAGGAACACTGAAGCTTTCTTT.

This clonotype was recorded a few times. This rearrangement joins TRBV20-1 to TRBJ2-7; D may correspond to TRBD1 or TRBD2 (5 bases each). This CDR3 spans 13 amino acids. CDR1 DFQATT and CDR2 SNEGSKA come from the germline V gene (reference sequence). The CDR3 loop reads CSAGTGIGYEQYF. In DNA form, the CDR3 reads TGCAGCGCCGGGACGGGAATTGGATACGAGCAGTACTTC.

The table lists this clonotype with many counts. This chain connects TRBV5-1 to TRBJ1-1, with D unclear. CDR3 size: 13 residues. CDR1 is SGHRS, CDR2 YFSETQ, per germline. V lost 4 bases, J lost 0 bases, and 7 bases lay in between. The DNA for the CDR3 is TGCGCCAGCAGCGCTAAAATGAACACTGAAGCTTTCTTT. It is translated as CASSAKMNTEAFF.

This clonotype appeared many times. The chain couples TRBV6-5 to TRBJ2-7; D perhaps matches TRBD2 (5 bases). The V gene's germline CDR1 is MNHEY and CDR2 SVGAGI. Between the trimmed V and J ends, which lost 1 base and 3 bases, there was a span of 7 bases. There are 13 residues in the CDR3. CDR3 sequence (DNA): TGTGCCAGCAGTTACTTGGCGGGCTACGAGCAGTACTTC. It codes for CASSYLAGYEQYF.

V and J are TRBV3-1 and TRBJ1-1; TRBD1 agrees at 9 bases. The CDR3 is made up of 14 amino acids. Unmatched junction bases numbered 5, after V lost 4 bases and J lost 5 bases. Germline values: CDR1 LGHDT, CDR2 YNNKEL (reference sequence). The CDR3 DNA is TGTGCCAGCAGCCTTGGGACAGGGAAAACTGAAGCTTTCTTT. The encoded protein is CASSLGTGKTEAFF.

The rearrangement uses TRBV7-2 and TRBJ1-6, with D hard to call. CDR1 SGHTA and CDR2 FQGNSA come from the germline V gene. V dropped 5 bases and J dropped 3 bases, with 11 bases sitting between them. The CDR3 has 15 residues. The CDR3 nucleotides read TGTGCCAGCAGCGTCCAGGTTGACTATAATTCACCCCTCCACTTT. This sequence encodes CASSVQVDYNSPLHF.

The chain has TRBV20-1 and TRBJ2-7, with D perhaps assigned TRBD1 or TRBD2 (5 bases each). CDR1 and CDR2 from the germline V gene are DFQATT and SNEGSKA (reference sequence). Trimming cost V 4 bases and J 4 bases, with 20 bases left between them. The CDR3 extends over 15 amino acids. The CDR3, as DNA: TGCAGTGCTACCTTATCAACGGGACGGTGGTACGAGCAGTACTTC. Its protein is CSATLSTGRWYEQYF.

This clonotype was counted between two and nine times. CDR3 nucleotides: TGTGCCAGCAGTCCGACACGGATCTATGGCTACACCTTC. It is translated as CASSPTRIYGYTF. The chain carries TRBV6-1 and TRBJ1-2; D ambiguous. There are 13 residues in the CDR3. V was cut by 5 bases and J by 4 bases, with 11 bases left in between. Germline CDR1 MNHNS, CDR2 SASEGT.

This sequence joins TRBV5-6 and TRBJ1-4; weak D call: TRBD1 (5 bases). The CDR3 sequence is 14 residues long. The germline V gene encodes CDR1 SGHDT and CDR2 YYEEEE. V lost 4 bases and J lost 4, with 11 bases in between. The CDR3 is CASSPLQGNEKLFF. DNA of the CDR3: TGTGCCAGCAGCCCACTCCAGGGTAATGAAAAACTGTTTTTT.

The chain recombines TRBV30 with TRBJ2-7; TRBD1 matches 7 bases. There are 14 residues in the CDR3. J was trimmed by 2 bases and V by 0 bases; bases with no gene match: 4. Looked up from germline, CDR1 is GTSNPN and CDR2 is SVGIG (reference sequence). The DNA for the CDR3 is TGTGCCTGGAGTGTCGACAGGGCACCCTACGAGCAGTACTTC. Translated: CAWSVDRAPYEQYF.

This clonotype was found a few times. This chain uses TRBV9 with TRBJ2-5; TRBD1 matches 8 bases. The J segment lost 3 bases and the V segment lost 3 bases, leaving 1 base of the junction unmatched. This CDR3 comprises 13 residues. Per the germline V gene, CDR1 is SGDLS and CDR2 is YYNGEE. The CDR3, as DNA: TGTGCCAGCAGCGAGACAGGGGAAGAGACCCAGTACTTC. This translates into CASSETGEETQYF.

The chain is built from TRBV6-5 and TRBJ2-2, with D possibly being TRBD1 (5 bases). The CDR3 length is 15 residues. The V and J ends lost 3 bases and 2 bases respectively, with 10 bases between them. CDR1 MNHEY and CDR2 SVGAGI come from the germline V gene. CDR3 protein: CASSYFGHNTGELFF. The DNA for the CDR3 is TGTGCCAGCAGTTATTTCGGACACAACACCGGGGAGCTGTTTTTT.

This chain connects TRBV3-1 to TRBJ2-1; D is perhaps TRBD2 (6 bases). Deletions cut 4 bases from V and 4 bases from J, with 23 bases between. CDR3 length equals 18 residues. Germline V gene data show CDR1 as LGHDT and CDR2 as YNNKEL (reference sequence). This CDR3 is CASSRHSPGSGQYNEQFF. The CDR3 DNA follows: TGTGCCAGCAGCCGGCATTCCCCCGGTAGCGGCCAATACAATGAGCAGTTCTTC.

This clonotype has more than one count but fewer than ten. The CDR3 sequence is CASSQYRGNQPQHF. CDR3 DNA sequence: TGTGCCAGCAGCCAATACAGGGGAAATCAGCCCCAGCATTTT. V and J are TRBV3-1 and TRBJ1-5; TRBD1 matches 7 bases. Germline V lookup: CDR1 LGHDT, CDR2 YNNKEL (reference sequence). Trimming removed 2 bases from V and 4 bases from J; junction bases left unmatched: 2. The CDR3 spans 14 residues.

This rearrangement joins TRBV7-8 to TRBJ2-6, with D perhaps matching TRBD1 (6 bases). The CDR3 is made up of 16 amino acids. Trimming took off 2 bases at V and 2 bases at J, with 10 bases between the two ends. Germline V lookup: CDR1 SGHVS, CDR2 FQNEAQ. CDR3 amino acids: CASSLNRVAGANVLTF. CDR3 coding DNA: TGTGCCAGCAGCTTAAACAGGGTGGCTGGGGCCAACGTCCTGACTTTC.

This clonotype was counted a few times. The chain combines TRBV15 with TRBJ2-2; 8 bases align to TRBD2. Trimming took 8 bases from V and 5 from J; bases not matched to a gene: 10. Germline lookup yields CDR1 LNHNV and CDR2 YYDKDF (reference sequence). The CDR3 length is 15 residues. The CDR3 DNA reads TGTGCCACCGCTGGAAGCGGGAGAGGAACCGGGGAGCTGTTTTTT. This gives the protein CATAGSGRGTGELFF. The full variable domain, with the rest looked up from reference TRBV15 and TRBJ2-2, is DAMVIQNPRYQVTQFGKPVTLSCSQTLNHNVMYWYQQKSSQAPKLLFHYYDKDFNNEADTPDNFQSRRPNTSFCFLDIRSPGLGDTAMYLCATAGSGRGTGELFFGEGSRLTVL.

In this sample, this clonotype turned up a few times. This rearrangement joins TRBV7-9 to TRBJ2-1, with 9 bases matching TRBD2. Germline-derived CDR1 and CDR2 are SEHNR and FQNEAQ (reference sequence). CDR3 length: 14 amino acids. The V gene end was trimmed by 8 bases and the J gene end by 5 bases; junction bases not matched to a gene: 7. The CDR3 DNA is TGTGCCAGCGGGAGCGGGGGGCTCGACAATGAGCAGTTCTTC. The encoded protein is CASGSGGLDNEQFF.

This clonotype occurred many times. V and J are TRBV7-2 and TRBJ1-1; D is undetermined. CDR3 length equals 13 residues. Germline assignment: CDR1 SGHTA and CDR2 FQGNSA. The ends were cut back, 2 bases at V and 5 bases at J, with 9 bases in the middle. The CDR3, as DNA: TGTGCCAGCAGCTTATCAGGCCCGACTGAAGCTTTCTTT. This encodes CASSLSGPTEAFF.

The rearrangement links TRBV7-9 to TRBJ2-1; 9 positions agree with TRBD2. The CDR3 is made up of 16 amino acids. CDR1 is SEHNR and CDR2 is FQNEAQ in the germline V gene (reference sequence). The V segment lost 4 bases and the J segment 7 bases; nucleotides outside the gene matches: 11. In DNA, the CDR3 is TGTGCCAGCAGCTCCTCCCCGGGACTAGCAGTAAATGAGCAGTTCTTC. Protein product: CASSSSPGLAVNEQFF.

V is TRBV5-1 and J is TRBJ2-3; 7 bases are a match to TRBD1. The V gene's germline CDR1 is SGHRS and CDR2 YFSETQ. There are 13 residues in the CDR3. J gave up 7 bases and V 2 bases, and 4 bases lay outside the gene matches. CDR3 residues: CASSFGQAYTQYF. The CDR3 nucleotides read TGCGCCAGCAGCTTTGGACAGGCCTATACGCAGTATTTT.

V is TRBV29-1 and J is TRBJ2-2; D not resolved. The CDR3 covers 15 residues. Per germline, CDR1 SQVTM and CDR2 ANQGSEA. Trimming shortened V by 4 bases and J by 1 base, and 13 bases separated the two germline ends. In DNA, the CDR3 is TGCAGCGTTGGTCTTAGGTCAGGGAACACCGGGGAGCTGTTTTTT. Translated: CSVGLRSGNTGELFF.

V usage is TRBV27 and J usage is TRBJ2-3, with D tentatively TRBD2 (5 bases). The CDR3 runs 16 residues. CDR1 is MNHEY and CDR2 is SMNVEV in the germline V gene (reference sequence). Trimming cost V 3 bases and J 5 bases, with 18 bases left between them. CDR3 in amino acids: CASSFRAVAGGDTQYF. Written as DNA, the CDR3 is TGTGCCAGCAGTTTCCGGGCGGTCGCTGGAGGAGATACGCAGTATTTT.

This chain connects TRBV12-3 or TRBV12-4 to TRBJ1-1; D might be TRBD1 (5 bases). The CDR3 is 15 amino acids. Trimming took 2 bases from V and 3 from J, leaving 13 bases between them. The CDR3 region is CASSLTSVGDTEAFF. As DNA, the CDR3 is TGTGCCAGCAGTTTAACGTCAGTAGGGGACACTGAAGCTTTCTTT.